This T cell receptor beta chain is drawn from a study of T cell repertoires in cytomegalovirus infection. Across the study: HLA-B-restricted CMV epitopes that are well studied were used alongside recently identified HLA-C-restricted ones. Public TCR beta signature analysis indicated the presence of both CMV infection and matching HLA type.

Using its own MiXCR run on the reads, TCRdb lists one record per CDR3 protein. This sample has about 900,000 distinct CDR3 sequences, with about a third found just once. The V and J ends lost 2 bases and 4 bases, in that order; junction bases with no gene match: 7. CDR1 is DFQATT and CDR2 is SNEGSKA in the germline V gene (reference sequence). The CDR3 is made up of 15 amino acids. Study-wide findings and caveats: In two of eight donors, the top clonotype was HLA-C-restricted CMV-specific. Summed public TCR beta family frequency identified CMV carriers bearing the relevant HLA.

This clonotype was counted a few times. The antigen is not known. Sequencing was performed on cultured CD8+ T cells from PBMCs, taken from culture after CMV antigen stimulation. The sequence was obtained from a human donor in good health (CMV status not recorded). Some clones in this sample may be carry-over from other donors' samples. The V gene is TRBV20-1, the J gene TRBJ1-5; 8 bases are a match to TRBD1. The CDR3 nucleotides read TGCAGTGCTAGAACCGGGACAGGCTTTAATCAGCCCCAGCATTTT. Its protein is CSARTGTGFNQPQHF.